This T cell receptor beta chain was sequenced in a study of T cell responses to AZD1222 COVID-19 vaccine. Overall study findings and caveats: Per reports, nearly half of all spike-specific TCRs target regions that are unmutated in variants. Researchers report vaccine-associated CD4 TCRs spanning spike, with dominance at 160-218 and 743-854. Donors in the cohort were predominantly white British and more often female, and clonal diversity was possibly underestimated. Without day 14 samples, only post-peak T cell repertoires were studied.

A note on this clone: Its antigen is unknown.

Here immunoSEQ multiplex PCR was the method, and the copy in TCRdb shows in-frame clones only, minus some. The repertoire includes more than 100,000 clones, around 84% of them detected once, and about 7.8% sits in the top ten. The CDR3 extends over 13 amino acids. Looked up from germline, CDR1 is MDHEN and CDR2 is SYDVKM. With 5 bases removed from V and 7 bases from J, the gap between germline ends came to 15 bases. The rearrangement joins TRBV28 to TRBJ2-7; D possibly corresponds to TRBD2 (6 bases). The sample consisted of peripheral blood, taken on day 0 of AZD1222 vaccination. The clonotype was recovered from an adult in good health. CDR3 nucleotide sequence: TGTGCCAGCAGTCCACTAGCTGGGGGGGAGCAGTACTTC. Its protein product is CASSPLAGGEQYF.